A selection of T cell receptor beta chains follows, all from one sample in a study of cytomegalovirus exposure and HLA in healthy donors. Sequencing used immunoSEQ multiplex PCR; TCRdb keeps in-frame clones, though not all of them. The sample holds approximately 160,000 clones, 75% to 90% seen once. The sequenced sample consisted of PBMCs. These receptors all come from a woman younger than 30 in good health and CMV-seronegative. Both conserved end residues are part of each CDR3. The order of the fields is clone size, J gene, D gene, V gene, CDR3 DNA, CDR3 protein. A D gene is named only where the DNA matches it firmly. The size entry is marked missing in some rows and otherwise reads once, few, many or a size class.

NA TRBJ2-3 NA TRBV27 TGTGCCAGCAGTCGTAGCACAGATACGCAGTATTTT CASSRSTDTQYF
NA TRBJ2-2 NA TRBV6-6 TGTGCCAGCAGTTACACTCCGGGACACTTCCCCGGGGAGCTGTTTTTT CASSYTPGHFPGELFF
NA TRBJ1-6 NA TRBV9 TGTGCCAGCAGCGTAGCACAGGGTTTGGCACCCCTCCACTTT CASSVAQGLAPLHF
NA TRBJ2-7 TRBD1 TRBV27 TGTGCCAGCAGTCCCTGGACAGGGAACTACGAGCAGTACTTC CASSPWTGNYEQYF
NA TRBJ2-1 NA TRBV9 TGTGCCAGCGGAGAGCGAAATGAGCAGTTCTTC CASGERNEQFF
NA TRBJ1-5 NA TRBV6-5 TGTGCCAGCAGTGAATACCCCCTAAGTCGGCCCCAGCATTTT CASSEYPLSRPQHF
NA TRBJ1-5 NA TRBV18 TGTGCCAGCTCACCGTTCCCCGGACAGTACCTTCAGCCCCAGCATTTT CASSPFPGQYLQPQHF
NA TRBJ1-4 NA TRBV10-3 TGTGCCATCGGCGAGGGCGAATCAACTAATGAAAAACTGTTTTTT CAIGEGESTNEKLFF
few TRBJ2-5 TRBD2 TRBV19 TGTGCCAGTGGACTAGCGGGGGACGAAGAGACCCAGTACTTC CASGLAGDEETQYF
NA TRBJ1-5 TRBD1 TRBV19 TGTGCCAGTACCCTAACAGGGGGCAATCAGCCCCAGCATTTT CASTLTGGNQPQHF
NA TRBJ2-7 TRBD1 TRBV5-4 TGTGCCAGCAGCGATGGGACAGTGGAATCCTACGAGCAGTACTTC CASSDGTVESYEQYF
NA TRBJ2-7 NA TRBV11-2 TGTGCCAGCAGCGTACACCCCTCCTCCTACGAGCAGTACTTC CASSVHPSSYEQYF
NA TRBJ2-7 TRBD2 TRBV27 TGTGCCAGCAGCCTAACGGCGGGAGGGAGTCGTGGGCAGTACTTC CASSLTAGGSRGQYF
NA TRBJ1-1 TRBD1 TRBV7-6 TGTGCCAGCAGCTCCGGACAGGGGGCAGGGGACACTGAAGCTTTCTTT CASSSGQGAGDTEAFF
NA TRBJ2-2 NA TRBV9 TGTGCCAGCAGCGTAGCGTCCGGGGAGCTGTTTTTT CASSVASGELFF
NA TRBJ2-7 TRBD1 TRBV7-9 TGTGCCAGCAGCTTTGGAGGGACAGGGGCCTACGAGCAGTACTTC CASSFGGTGAYEQYF
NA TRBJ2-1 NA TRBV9 TGTGCCAGCAGCGTAGGGTTGTTCGACAGCGACAATGAGCAGTTCTTC CASSVGLFDSDNEQFF
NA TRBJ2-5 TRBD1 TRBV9 TGTGCCAGCAGCCCCACAGGGGGCGGAAAGACCCAGTACTTC CASSPTGGGKTQYF
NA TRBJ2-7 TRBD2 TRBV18 TGTGCCAGCTCACCGACTAGCGGGACGATCTACGAGCAGTACTTC CASSPTSGTIYEQYF
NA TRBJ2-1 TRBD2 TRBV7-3 TGTGCCAGCAGCTCCAGAGCGGGAGGGCCTTCTCTCGGTTCCTACAATGAGCAGTTCTTC CASSSRAGGPSLGSYNEQFF
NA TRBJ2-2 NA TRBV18 TGTGCCAGCTCACCAAGGAGGGGAGACACCGGGGAGCTGTTTTTT CASSPRRGDTGELFF
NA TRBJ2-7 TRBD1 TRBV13 TGTGCCAGCAGCTCGCATTATTACGGGACAGCACGTTACGAGCAGTACTTC CASSSHYYGTARYEQYF
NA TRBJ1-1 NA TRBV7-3 TGTGCCAGCAGCTTCACGGGGGGTAGTGGAACTGAAGCTTTCTTT CASSFTGGSGTEAFF
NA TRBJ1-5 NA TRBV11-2 TGTGCCAGCAGTTTAGGTGGGGGCCTTGATCAGCCCCAGCATTTT CASSLGGGLDQPQHF
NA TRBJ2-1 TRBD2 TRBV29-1 TGCAGCGTTGTCCCGGTCGGGAGGTACTCCTACAATGAGCAGTTCTTC CSVVPVGRYSYNEQFF
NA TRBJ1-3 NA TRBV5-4 TGTGCCAGCAGCTTGTCGGGTCCCTCTGGAAACACCATATATTTT CASSLSGPSGNTIYF
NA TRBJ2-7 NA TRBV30 TGTGCCTGGAGTCAATCCACATACAGGGGGAGGGCCTTTGTTACCTACGAGCAGTACTTC CAWSQSTYRGRAFVTYEQYF
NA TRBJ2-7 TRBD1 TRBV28 TGTGCCAGCAGCATAAGCGGACAGGGTAGGGGGGCCGAGCAGTACTTC CASSISGQGRGAEQYF
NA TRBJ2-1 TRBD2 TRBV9 TGTGCCAGCAGCGTAGGACCCGGGGGGACTTTTAGCTCCTACAATGAGCAGTTCTTC CASSVGPGGTFSSYNEQFF
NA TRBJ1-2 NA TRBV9 TGTGCCAGCAGCGTAGGGGGGGGTATCTATGGCTACACCTTC CASSVGGGIYGYTF
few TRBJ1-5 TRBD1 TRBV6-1 TGTGCCAGCAGTGGACAGGGCTTCAATCAGCCCCAGCATTTT CASSGQGFNQPQHF
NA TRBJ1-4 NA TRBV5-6 TGTGCCAGCAGCTTGGCCAAGTACGAAAAACTGCTTTTT CASSLAKYEKLLF
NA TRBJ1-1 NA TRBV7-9 TGTGCCAGCAGGAGGGGGACCCTGATGGACACTGAAGCTTTCTTT CASRRGTLMDTEAFF
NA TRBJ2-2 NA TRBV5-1 TGCGCCAGCAGCTTGATGCCACGCGGCAGCTACACCGGGGAGCTGTTTTTT CASSLMPRGSYTGELFF
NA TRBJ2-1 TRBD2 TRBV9 TGTGCCAGCGGGCTAGCGGGGGTTGGTGGTGAGCAGTTCTTC CASGLAGVGGEQFF
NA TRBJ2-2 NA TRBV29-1 TGCAGCGCTAGGACAGATGCGAACACCGGGGAGCTGTTTTTT CSARTDANTGELFF
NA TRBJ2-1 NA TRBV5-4 TGTGCCAGCAGCTCGGGAGTCAACTACAATGAGCAGTTCTTC CASSSGVNYNEQFF